The entry below describes one TCR beta chain. After isolation, RNA underwent reverse transcription to generate cDNA as the sequencing template. Method: immunoSEQ multiplex PCR; TCRdb's copy keeps in-frame clones and lacks some. The sample records fewer than 150,000 clones, more than 30% being singletons. Germline V gene lookup returns CDR1 GTSNPN and CDR2 SVGIG (reference sequence). CDR3 length: 13 residues. Trimming took 2 bases from V and 5 from J, leaving 12 bases between them. The source of the sample is a study of CD8+ T cells in alopecia areata. The origin of this receptor is a human donor with alopecia areata. The genes are TRBV30 and TRBJ2-5; possibly TRBD1 for D (7 bases). Input material: CD4+ T cells sorted from blood. The CDR3: CAWSLTGRETQYF. The CDR3 DNA reads TGTGCCTGGAGTTTGACAGGGAGGGAGACCCAGTACTTC.